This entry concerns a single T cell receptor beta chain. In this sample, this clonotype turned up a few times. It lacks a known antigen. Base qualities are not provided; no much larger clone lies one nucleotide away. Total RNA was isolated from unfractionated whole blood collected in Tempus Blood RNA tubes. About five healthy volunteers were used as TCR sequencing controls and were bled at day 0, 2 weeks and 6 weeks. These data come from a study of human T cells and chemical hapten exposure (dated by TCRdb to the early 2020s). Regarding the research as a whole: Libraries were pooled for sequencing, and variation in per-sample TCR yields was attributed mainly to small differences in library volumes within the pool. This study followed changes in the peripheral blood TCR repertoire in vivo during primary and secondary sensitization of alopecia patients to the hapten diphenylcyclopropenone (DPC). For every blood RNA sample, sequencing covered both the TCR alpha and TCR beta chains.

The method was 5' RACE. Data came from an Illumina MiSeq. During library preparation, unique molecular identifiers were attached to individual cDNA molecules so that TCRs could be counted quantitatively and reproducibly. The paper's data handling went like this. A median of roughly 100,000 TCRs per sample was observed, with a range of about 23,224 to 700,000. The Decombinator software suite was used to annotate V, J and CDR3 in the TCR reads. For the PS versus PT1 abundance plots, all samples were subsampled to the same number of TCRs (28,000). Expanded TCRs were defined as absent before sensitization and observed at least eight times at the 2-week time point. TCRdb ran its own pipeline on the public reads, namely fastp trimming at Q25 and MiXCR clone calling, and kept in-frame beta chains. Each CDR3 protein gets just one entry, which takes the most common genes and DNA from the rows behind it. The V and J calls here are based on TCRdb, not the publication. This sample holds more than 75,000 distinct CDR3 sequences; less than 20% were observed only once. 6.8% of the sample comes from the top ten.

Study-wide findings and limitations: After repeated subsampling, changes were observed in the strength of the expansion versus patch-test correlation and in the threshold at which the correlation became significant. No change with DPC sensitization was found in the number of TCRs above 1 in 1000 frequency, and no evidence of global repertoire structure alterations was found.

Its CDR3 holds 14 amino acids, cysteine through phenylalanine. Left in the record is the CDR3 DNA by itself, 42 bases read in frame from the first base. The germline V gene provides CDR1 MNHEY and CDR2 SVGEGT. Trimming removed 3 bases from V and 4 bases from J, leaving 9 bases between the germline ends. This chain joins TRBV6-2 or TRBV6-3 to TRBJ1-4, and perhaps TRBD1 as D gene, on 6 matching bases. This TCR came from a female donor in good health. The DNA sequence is TGTGCCAGCAGTTATGGACAGAATAATGAAAAACTGTTTTTT. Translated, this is CASSYGQNNEKLFF.